The 27 T cell receptor beta chains below come from one sample, sequenced in a study of regulatory T cells in long-lasting Graves disease (dated by TCRdb to 2020 to 2022). The time point label on this specimen signifies: persistent/refractory GD, antithyroid drugs over 5 years with positive TRAb. For both TCR sequencing and RNA sequencing, RNA was extracted from PBMCs using TRIzol. The method behind the library was multiplex PCR. Sequencing was performed on an Illumina HiSeq 4000. To build TCR beta libraries, CDR3 regions were amplified by Arm-PCR using iRepertoire HTBI primers. TCRdb's own reprocessing of the public reads used fastp at Q25 and MiXCR and kept productive beta chains. Rows are combined by CDR3 protein, so each entry shows the most common genes and DNA. The sample data list approximately 360,000 distinct CDR3 sequences, and around 23% of these were observed just once. The ten largest clones add up to around a quarter of the sample.

The sequences come from peripheral blood mononuclear cells (PBMCs), collected when the disease was refractory, from a patient treated with antithyroid drugs. These receptors all stem from a woman in her thirties or forties with Graves disease. Donor details come from another sample of the same person, matched by shared clones.

This rearrangement joins TRBV5-1 to TRBJ1-1; 8 bases fit TRBD1. The CDR3 extends over 17 amino acids. Per germline, CDR1 SGHRS and CDR2 YFSETQ. V shed 0 bases, J shed 1 base, and the junction held 8 bases outside the gene matches. The CDR3, as DNA: TGCGCCAGCAGCTTGGAACCATCAGGGGGCGGGAACACTGAAGCTTTCTTT. This encodes CASSLEPSGGGNTEAFF.

This clonotype was picked up many times. The gene calls are TRBV20-1 and TRBJ1-1; TRBD1 aligns across 7 bases. Germline V CDR1 and CDR2: DFQATT, SNEGSKA (reference sequence). With V trimmed by 0 bases and J by 4 bases, 11 bases remained unmatched. The CDR3 sequence is 16 residues long. The CDR3 region is CSARDRAGGLSTEAFF. As DNA, the CDR3 is TGCAGTGCTAGAGATCGCGCAGGGGGACTATCCACTGAAGCTTTCTTT.

The sample holds many counts of this clonotype. The CDR3 reads CASNRGASPLHF. The CDR3 DNA sequence: TGTGCCAGCAACAGGGGAGCCTCACCCCTCCACTTT. The chain couples TRBV28 to TRBJ1-6; 7 bases line up with TRBD1. V lost 7 bases, J lost 10 bases, and 4 bases stayed unmatched. The CDR3 is 12 amino acids. Germline V CDR1 and CDR2: MDHEN, SYDVKM.

V and J are TRBV5-6 and TRBJ2-4; 8 bases align to TRBD2. The CDR3 spans 14 residues. The trim removed 6 bases at V and 6 bases at J, leaving 8 bases unmatched. Germline V gene sequence: CDR1 SGHDT, CDR2 YYEEEE. In DNA form, the CDR3 reads TGTGCCAGCATGGTAGCGGGAAGGGGAAACATTCAGTACTTC. Translation gives CASMVAGRGNIQYF.

There are many counts of this clonotype. The chain couples TRBV11-3 to TRBJ2-5, with D uncertain. V lost 2 bases and J lost 0, with 7 bases in between. Looked up from germline, CDR1 is SGHNT and CDR2 is YENEEA. This CDR3 region has 14 residues. The CDR3 loop reads CASSLSGYQETQYF. The CDR3 nucleotides read TGTGCCAGCAGCTTAAGTGGGTACCAAGAGACCCAGTACTTC.

This clonotype was observed at least ten times. This sequence joins TRBV28 and TRBJ2-2, with 11 bases lining up with TRBD2. Per the germline V gene, CDR1 is MDHEN and CDR2 is SYDVKM. The V gene end was trimmed by 3 bases and the J gene end by 4 bases; junction bases not matched to a gene: 10. The CDR3 runs 18 residues. CDR3 DNA: TGTGCCAGCAGTTTGGTACTAGCGGGAGTGGTAGGCACCGGGGAGCTGTTTTTT. Amino acids: CASSLVLAGVVGTGELFF. Complete variable domain (other parts from reference TRBV28 and TRBJ2-2): DVKVTQSSRYLVKRTGEKVFLECVQDMDHENMFWYRQDPGLGLRLIYFSYDVKMKEKGDIPEGYSVSREKKERFSLILESASTNQTSMYLCASSLVLAGVVGTGELFFGEGSRLTVL.

This clonotype was seen more than once but under ten times. The J gene is TRBJ1-1, the V gene TRBV14, with D possibly being TRBD1 (6 bases). Germline V gives CDR1 SGHDN, CDR2 FVKESK. This CDR3 comprises 16 residues. Trimming stripped 5 bases from V and 0 bases from J, with 16 bases between. CDR3: CASSVTTGVLNTEAFF. DNA of the CDR3: TGTGCCAGCAGCGTTACGACAGGTGTACTGAACACTGAAGCTTTCTTT. Looking up the rest from reference TRBV14 and TRBJ1-1 gives the full variable domain: EAGVTQFPSHSVIEKGQTVTLRCDPISGHDNLYWYRRVMGKEIKFLLHFVKESKQDESGMPNNRFLAERTGGTYSTLKVQPAELEDSGVYFCASSVTTGVLNTEAFFGQGTRLTVV.

V and J are TRBV20-1 and TRBJ1-1; TRBD1 matches at 11 bases. This CDR3 spans 13 amino acids. Trimming removed 5 bases from V and 6 bases from J; junction bases left unmatched: 5. The germline gives CDR1 DFQATT, CDR2 SNEGSKA (reference sequence). The CDR3 loop is CSAGDRGRSEAFF. Written as DNA, the CDR3 is TGCAGTGCTGGGGACAGGGGGAGGTCTGAAGCTTTCTTT.

This clonotype was detected a few times. The rearrangement links TRBV20-1 to TRBJ1-5; D ambiguous. Per germline, CDR1 DFQATT and CDR2 SNEGSKA (reference sequence). V was shortened by 3 bases and J by 2 bases, with 8 bases between the two germline ends. The CDR3 consists of 13 residues. The CDR3 DNA follows: TGCAGTGCTAGTGGGTGGGGCAATCAGCCCCAGCATTTT. Translated, it gives CSASGWGNQPQHF.

Regarding this clonotype: At one end, the junction sequence differs from germline, possibly due to a read error. This chain connects TRBV5-6 to TRBJ2-7; D call uncertain. CDR3 length equals 14 residues. The germline gives CDR1 SGHDT, CDR2 YYEEEE. CDR3 bases: TGTGCCAGCAGGCGGCGGCTTCACTCCTACGAGCAGTGCTTC. The encoded protein is CASRRRLHSYEQCF.

This clonotype was seen ten or more times. The chain is built from TRBV28 and TRBJ2-7; tentatively, D is TRBD2 (6 bases). The CDR3 runs 15 residues. Germline lookup yields CDR1 MDHEN and CDR2 SYDVKM. V was cut by 1 base and J by 5 bases, with 15 bases left in between. The CDR3 bases are TGTGCCAGCAGTTTATTGGAGGGTGCCGGCCACGAGCAGTACTTC. Translation gives CASSLLEGAGHEQYF.

Ten or more counts support this clonotype. The gene calls are TRBV7-9 and TRBJ1-1; D remains ambiguous. This CDR3 is built from 11 residues. With 5 bases removed from V and 8 bases from J, the gap between germline ends came to 9 bases. CDR1 and CDR2 (germline): SEHNR, FQNEAQ (reference sequence). The chain's CDR3 is CASSTHREAFF. In DNA form, the CDR3 reads TGTGCCAGCAGCACCCACAGAGAAGCTTTCTTT.

This clonotype was counted ten times or more. J is TRBJ2-7 and V is TRBV12-3 or TRBV12-4; 9 bases fit TRBD2. Germline trimming cut 3 bases from V and 5 bases from J; bases unmatched to any gene: 11. CDR3 length: 16 residues. This CDR3 is CASSFGSAGGLNEQYF. CDR3 nucleotide sequence: TGTGCCAGCAGTTTTGGGTCGGCGGGAGGGCTCAACGAGCAGTACTTC.

This clonotype showed up many times. V and J are TRBV2 and TRBJ1-6, with 9 nucleotides matching TRBD1. This CDR3 contains 16 residues. Germline V lookup: CDR1 SNHLY, CDR2 FYNNEI. The J segment lost 8 bases and the V segment lost 5 bases, leaving 10 bases of the junction unmatched. DNA of the CDR3: TGTGCCAGCAGTTATCAGACAGGGGGGGCGTATTCACCCCTCCACTTT. It specifies CASSYQTGGAYSPLHF. Supplemented by reference TRBV2 and TRBJ1-6, the full variable domain reads EPEVTQTPSHQVTQMGQEVILRCVPISNHLYFYWYRQILGQKVEFLVSFYNNEISEKSEIFDDQFSVERPDGSNFTLKIRSTKLEDSAMYFCASSYQTGGAYSPLHFGNGTRLTVT.

This clonotype has only a few counts. This sequence joins TRBV20-1 and TRBJ2-3; D unresolved. CDR1 and CDR2 (germline): DFQATT, SNEGSKA (reference sequence). Trimming removed 7 bases from V and 6 bases from J, with 11 bases in between. This CDR3 is built from 11 residues. Here the CDR3 reads CSGPVIDTQYF. The CDR3 DNA is TGCAGTGGGCCCGTGATTGATACGCAGTATTTT.

This chain links TRBV28 with TRBJ1-5; 9 bases align to TRBD1. This CDR3 spans 15 amino acids. Germline loops: CDR1 MDHEN, CDR2 SYDVKM. After removal of 5 bases from V and 9 bases from J, the junction contained 11 bases not matched to a gene. The CDR3 nucleotides read TGTGCCAGCAGTCGGGACAGGGCCTTGGGTTCGCCCCAGCATTTT. Translated, it gives CASSRDRALGSPQHF.

The sample holds a few counts of this clonotype. The rearrangement joins TRBV9 to TRBJ2-5; the match to TRBD1 covers 8 bases. This CDR3 has 14 residues. J lost 4 bases, V lost 0 bases, and 2 bases had no gene match. Germline CDR1 is SGDLS and CDR2 is YYNGEE. The CDR3 sequence is CASSVEQGGETQYF. In DNA form, the CDR3 reads TGTGCCAGCAGCGTAGAACAGGGGGGAGAGACCCAGTACTTC.

This clonotype was seen ten or more times. V usage is TRBV12-3 or TRBV12-4 and J usage is TRBJ1-5, with TRBD1 identical over 8 bases. With 6 bases clipped from V and 0 bases from J, the junction kept 7 bases outside the gene matches. This CDR3 contains 16 residues. The CDR3 nucleotides are TGTGCCAGCAGCTGGACAGGGTATCATAGCAATCAGCCCCAGCATTTT. Amino acid sequence: CASSWTGYHSNQPQHF.

The chain joins TRBV29-1 to TRBJ2-5; perhaps TRBD2 as D (6 bases). The CDR3 has 19 amino acids. In germline, CDR1 is SQVTM, CDR2 ANQGSEA. The CDR3 loop reads CITFGVGGHPILYQETQYF. The CDR3 nucleotides read TGCATCACCTTCGGGGTTGGAGGGCATCCCATTTTGTACCAAGAGACCCAGTACTTC. The full variable domain, in which reference TRBV29-1 and TRBJ2-5 provide the parts outside the CDR3, is SAVISQKPSRDICQRGTSLTIQCQVDSQVTMMFWYRQQPGQSLTLIATANQGSEATYESGFVIDKFPISRPNLTFSTLTVSNMSPEDSSIYLCITFGVGGHPILYQETQYFGPGTRLLVL.

Turning to this clonotype: A much more abundant neighbour one base away suggests this may be a read error. This chain uses TRBV6-5 with TRBJ2-7, with 7 positions matching TRBD1. Per germline, CDR1 MNHEY and CDR2 SVGAGI. The CDR3 contains 15 residues. The CDR3 coding sequence is TGTGCCAGCAGTTCAAGACAGGGCAGCTCCTACGAGCAGCACTTC. As protein: CASSSRQGSSYEQHF.

Comments on this clonotype: This sequence may be a read error, since a much larger clone differs from it by one base. The J gene is TRBJ1-5, the V gene TRBV6-2 or TRBV6-3; no clear D. CDR3 size: 15 residues. Germline-derived CDR1 and CDR2 are MNHEY and SVGEGT. With 6 bases removed from V and 6 bases from J, the gap between germline ends came to 18 bases. For the CDR3, the DNA is TGTGCCAGCAGGGATGTAGGAACCGGCAGTCAGCCCCAGCATTTT. It codes for CASRDVGTGSQPQHF.

The chain carries TRBV5-5 and TRBJ2-5, with unresolved D. Looked up from germline, CDR1 is SGHKS and CDR2 is YYEKEE (reference sequence). V shed 2 bases and J shed 5 bases, with 13 bases lying between them. There are 14 residues in the CDR3. The CDR3 spells CASSLYSSSETQYF. DNA for the CDR3: TGTGCCAGCAGCTTATATTCCTCGTCGGAGACCCAGTACTTC.

This chain connects TRBV19 to TRBJ2-7; D might be TRBD2 (5 bases). Trimming stripped 2 bases from V and 2 bases from J, with 19 bases between. The CDR3 is 17 amino acids. Germline V lookup: CDR1 LNHDA, CDR2 SQIVND (reference sequence). CDR3 in DNA: TGTGCCAGTAGTATACGTCACGGCGGCGCCGGGACCTACGAGCAGTACTTC. This translates into CASSIRHGGAGTYEQYF. Filled out from reference TRBV19 and TRBJ2-7, the complete variable domain reads DGGITQSPKYLFRKEGQNVTLSCEQNLNHDAMYWYRQDPGQGLRLIYYSQIVNDFQKGDIAEGYSVSREKKESFPLTVTSAQKNPTAFYLCASSIRHGGAGTYEQYFGPGTRLTVT.

The V gene is TRBV27, the J gene TRBJ2-7, with 7 nucleotides matching TRBD2. The V gene's germline CDR1 is MNHEY and CDR2 SMNVEV (reference sequence). With V trimmed by 2 bases and J by 2 bases, 6 bases remained unmatched. The CDR3 totals 15 residues. Written as DNA, the CDR3 is TGTGCCAGCAGTTTACACGGGACTATTACCTACGAGCAGTACTTC. Translated: CASSLHGTITYEQYF.

Notes on this clonotype: This may be a read error: a much more frequent sequence differs by one nucleotide. The chain couples TRBV20-1 to TRBJ1-1; D perhaps matches TRBD1 (5 bases). Germline CDR1 reads DFQATT; CDR2 reads SNEGSKA (reference sequence). The CDR3 extends over 13 amino acids. CDR3 loop: CSARPGVNTEALF. CDR3 coding DNA: TGCAGTGCACGCCCGGGGGTGAACACTGAAGCTCTCTTT.

The rearrangement links TRBV28 to TRBJ2-1, with TRBD2 identical over 8 bases. This CDR3 is 12 amino acids long. Germline trimming cut 7 bases from V and 9 bases from J; bases unmatched to any gene: 5. Germline lookup yields CDR1 MDHEN and CDR2 SYDVKM. CDR3 DNA: TGTGCCAGCAAGCGGGAGAAAAGTGAGCAGTTCTTC. Amino acid sequence: CASKREKSEQFF.

This clonotype was recorded a few times. V is TRBV11-2 and J is TRBJ1-5; D remains ambiguous. V was shortened by 2 bases and J by 0 bases, with 11 bases between the two germline ends. Germline V gene sequence: CDR1 SGHAT, CDR2 FQNNGV. The CDR3 has 16 amino acids. CDR3 sequence (DNA): TGTGCCAGCAGCTTACATGCGGGATATAGCAATCAGCCCCAGCATTTT. The encoded protein is CASSLHAGYSNQPQHF.